This T cell receptor beta chain was sequenced for a study of beta chain features in type 1 diabetes. CD4+ cells of the naive, central memory, regulatory and stem cell-like memory types were sorted via CD45RO/CCR7/CD25/CD127/CD95/CD27. Every isolated RNA sample was fully reverse transcribed, so sequencing captured expressed TCRB transcripts. Each sample of naive, central memory or regulatory T cells had, on average, about 3.57 million reads. Profiling relied on immunoSEQ multiplex PCR, and the TCRdb table lists in-frame clones only, not all of them. This sample has 330,000 or so clones, with about 19% found just once. CDR3 length equals 12 residues. The J segment lost 9 bases and the V segment lost 4 bases, leaving 5 bases of the junction unmatched. From germline, CDR1 is SQVTM and CDR2 ANQGSEA.

The receptor was derived from a woman under 30 in good health. The V call is TRBV29-1, the J call TRBJ1-5; 8 bases match TRBD1. The sample taken for sequencing was naive CD4+ T cells from blood. The CDR3 is CSVGDRRGPQHF. The CDR3 nucleotides are TGCAGCGTTGGGGACAGGAGGGGGCCCCAGCATTTT.